This T cell receptor beta chain was sequenced in a study of CD8 T cells in Susac syndrome. After extraction with the RNeasy kit, 0.5 to 1 ug of the RNA was reverse transcribed using random hexamers. From the immunoSEQ multiplex PCR reads, TCRdb called clonotypes with MiXCR, one entry per CDR3 protein. The sample shows 200,000 or so distinct CDR3 sequences, about 95% of them seen only once. Trimming cost V 3 bases and J 5 bases, with 9 bases left between them. This CDR3 comprises 13 residues. The V gene's germline CDR1 is SGHNT and CDR2 YYREEE (reference sequence). Stable or active relapsing-remitting multiple sclerosis, untreated and meeting revised McDonald criteria, defined the controls.

This clonotype originated in a human donor with multiple sclerosis. The rearrangement joins TRBV5-4 to TRBJ2-1; D is perhaps TRBD1 (6 bases). The material sequenced was CD4+ T cells from PBMCs. Here the CDR3 reads CASSSGGHNEQFF. The CDR3, as DNA: TGTGCCAGCAGCTCTGGGGGCCACAATGAGCAGTTCTTC.